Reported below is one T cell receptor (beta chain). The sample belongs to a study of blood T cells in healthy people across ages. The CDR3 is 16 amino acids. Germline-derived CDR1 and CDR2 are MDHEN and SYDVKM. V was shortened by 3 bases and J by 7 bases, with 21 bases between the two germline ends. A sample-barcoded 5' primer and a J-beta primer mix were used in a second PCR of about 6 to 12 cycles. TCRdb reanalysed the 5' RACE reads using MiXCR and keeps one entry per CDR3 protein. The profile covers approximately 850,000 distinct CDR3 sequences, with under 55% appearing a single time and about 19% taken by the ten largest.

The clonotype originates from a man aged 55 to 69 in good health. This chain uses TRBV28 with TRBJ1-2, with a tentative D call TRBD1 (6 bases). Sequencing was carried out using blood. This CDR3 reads CASSLDSIDFLGGYTF. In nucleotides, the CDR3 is TGTGCCAGCAGTTTGGACAGTATAGATTTTTTGGGTGGCTACACCTTC.